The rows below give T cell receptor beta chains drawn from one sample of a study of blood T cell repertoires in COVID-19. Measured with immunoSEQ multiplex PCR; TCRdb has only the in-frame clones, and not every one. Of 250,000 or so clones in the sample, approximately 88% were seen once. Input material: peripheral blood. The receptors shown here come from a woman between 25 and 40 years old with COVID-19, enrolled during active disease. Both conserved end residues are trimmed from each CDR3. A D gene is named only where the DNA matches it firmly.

CDR3aa: ASSRGDRGLEAF
v_gene: TRBV6-5
d_gene: TRBD1
j_gene: TRBJ1-1

CDR3aa: ASSSWTANTEAF
v_gene: TRBV5-1
d_gene: NA
j_gene: TRBJ1-1

CDR3aa: ASSLRDFTDTQY
v_gene: TRBV5-4
d_gene: NA
j_gene: TRBJ2-3

CDR3aa: AIRRGTGVEKLF
v_gene: TRBV10-3
d_gene: TRBD1
j_gene: TRBJ1-4

CDR3aa: ASSLAGGMNTGELF
v_gene: TRBV7-9
d_gene: NA
j_gene: TRBJ2-2

CDR3aa: ASSLPDAQGTEKLF
v_gene: TRBV5-1
d_gene: TRBD1
j_gene: TRBJ1-4

CDR3aa: ASSLTTANTGELF
v_gene: TRBV5-6
d_gene: NA
j_gene: TRBJ2-2

CDR3aa: ASSQQGGGANEKLF
v_gene: TRBV5-1
d_gene: NA
j_gene: TRBJ1-4

CDR3aa: ASRSLISRINVSEQF
v_gene: TRBV4-1
d_gene: NA
j_gene: TRBJ2-1

CDR3aa: ASRTVYNEQF
v_gene: TRBV5-1
d_gene: NA
j_gene: TRBJ2-1

CDR3aa: ASSQPLAGAESYNEQF
v_gene: TRBV3-1/TRBV3-2
d_gene: TRBD2
j_gene: TRBJ2-1

CDR3aa: ASSLARIGNTEAF
v_gene: TRBV7-7
d_gene: NA
j_gene: TRBJ1-1

CDR3aa: ASSYQIGTGVSPLH
v_gene: TRBV6-5
d_gene: TRBD1
j_gene: TRBJ1-6

CDR3aa: ASSDSRTGAGELF
v_gene: TRBV6-4
d_gene: TRBD1
j_gene: TRBJ2-2

CDR3aa: AISDLALAGPGNTGELF
v_gene: TRBV10-3
d_gene: TRBD2
j_gene: TRBJ2-2

CDR3aa: ASSVGTPTEAF
v_gene: TRBV9
d_gene: NA
j_gene: TRBJ1-1

CDR3aa: ASSQIGGGGGNYNEQF
v_gene: TRBV4-1
d_gene: NA
j_gene: TRBJ2-1

CDR3aa: ASSFADRDKKYSNQPQH
v_gene: TRBV5-1
d_gene: TRBD1
j_gene: TRBJ1-5

CDR3aa: ATSREEAGLDTQY
v_gene: TRBV15
d_gene: NA
j_gene: TRBJ2-3

CDR3aa: ASSYGALGDTQY
v_gene: TRBV6-2/TRBV6-3
d_gene: NA
j_gene: TRBJ2-3

CDR3aa: ASSLGGVGYT
v_gene: TRBV11-3
d_gene: NA
j_gene: TRBJ1-2

CDR3aa: ASSLYRGPTEAF
v_gene: TRBV27
d_gene: TRBD1
j_gene: TRBJ1-1

CDR3aa: ASSQERGLAGDTTDTQY
v_gene: TRBV4-1
d_gene: TRBD2
j_gene: TRBJ2-3

CDR3aa: ASKGDDTEAF
v_gene: TRBV27
d_gene: NA
j_gene: TRBJ1-1

CDR3aa: ATSRDLGGPHIDNEQF
v_gene: TRBV15
d_gene: NA
j_gene: TRBJ2-1

CDR3aa: ASSLGAGTNEKLF
v_gene: TRBV7-2
d_gene: NA
j_gene: TRBJ1-4

CDR3aa: ASTNLGQGIEAF
v_gene: TRBV6-5
d_gene: TRBD1
j_gene: TRBJ1-1

CDR3aa: ASSIKLGTGGTQY
v_gene: TRBV19
d_gene: TRBD1
j_gene: TRBJ2-5

CDR3aa: ASSTGTGNNSPLH
v_gene: TRBV28
d_gene: TRBD1
j_gene: TRBJ1-6

CDR3aa: ASRRQGDTEAF
v_gene: TRBV6-5
d_gene: TRBD1
j_gene: TRBJ1-1

CDR3aa: ASSSGTGDTEAF
v_gene: TRBV7-2
d_gene: TRBD1
j_gene: TRBJ1-1

CDR3aa: ASSYPADSGAYEQY
v_gene: TRBV6-6
d_gene: NA
j_gene: TRBJ2-7

CDR3aa: ASSRGLAGEEETQY
v_gene: TRBV5-1
d_gene: TRBD2
j_gene: TRBJ2-5

CDR3aa: SVDRGGADGYT
v_gene: TRBV29-1
d_gene: NA
j_gene: TRBJ1-2

CDR3aa: SVEDQGTFPYEQY
v_gene: TRBV29-1
d_gene: NA
j_gene: TRBJ2-7

CDR3aa: ASSFKGTAMRGNTIY
v_gene: TRBV5-6
d_gene: TRBD1
j_gene: TRBJ1-3

CDR3aa: ASMQADHTDTQY
v_gene: TRBV10-2
d_gene: NA
j_gene: TRBJ2-3

CDR3aa: ASSDRQNYGYT
v_gene: TRBV6-2/TRBV6-3
d_gene: NA
j_gene: TRBJ1-2

CDR3aa: ASSAGTGNYGYT
v_gene: TRBV7-2
d_gene: TRBD1
j_gene: TRBJ1-2

CDR3aa: AISDTRTGAYEQY
v_gene: TRBV10-3
d_gene: TRBD1
j_gene: TRBJ2-7

CDR3aa: ASRPTGFEQY
v_gene: TRBV28
d_gene: NA
j_gene: TRBJ2-7

CDR3aa: SVVGGSGSTGELF
v_gene: TRBV29-1
d_gene: NA
j_gene: TRBJ2-2

CDR3aa: ATSDQDGIYGYT
v_gene: TRBV24-1
d_gene: NA
j_gene: TRBJ1-2

CDR3aa: ASSLDAAGLGEKLF
v_gene: TRBV11-2
d_gene: NA
j_gene: TRBJ1-4

CDR3aa: ASNPSPGTFENEQF
v_gene: TRBV19
d_gene: NA
j_gene: TRBJ2-1